These 21 T cell receptor beta chains share one sample of origin, sequenced in a study of blood T cell repertoires in COVID-19. The data were produced by immunoSEQ multiplex PCR, yet TCRdb's version contains in-frame clones alone and is incomplete. The sample yields about 410,000 clones, 70% to 90% seen once. The sequenced material came from peripheral blood. The receptors derive from a woman between 25 and 40 years old with active or convalescent COVID-19.

The chain combines TRBV2 with TRBJ1-2, with TRBD1 as a possible D gene (6 bases). Deletions cut 5 bases from V and 6 bases from J, with 16 bases between. This CDR3 spans 14 amino acids. Germline V gene lookup returns CDR1 SNHLY and CDR2 FYNNEI. The DNA of the CDR3 is TGTGCCAGCAGTCCCGGGGGGCGCTTCCATGGCTACACCTTC. Its protein is CASSPGGRFHGYTF. Drawing the rest from reference TRBV2 and TRBJ1-2, the complete variable domain is EPEVTQTPSHQVTQMGQEVILRCVPISNHLYFYWYRQILGQKVEFLVSFYNNEISEKSEIFDDQFSVERPDGSNFTLKIRSTKLEDSAMYFCASSPGGRFHGYTFGSGTRLTVV.

This chain uses TRBV19 with TRBJ1-4, with TRBD1 as a possible D gene (5 bases). This CDR3 region has 17 residues. The V and J ends lost 4 bases and 0 bases respectively, with 15 bases between them. Germline V lookup: CDR1 LNHDA, CDR2 SQIVND (reference sequence). CDR3 DNA: TGTGCCAGTAGTAGGGGACTGACACGGTCAACTAATGAAAAACTGTTTTTT. It encodes CASSRGLTRSTNEKLFF.

V is TRBV3-1 (or the pseudogene TRBV3-2) and J is TRBJ1-2, with D possibly being TRBD1 (6 bases). Deletions cut 1 base from V and 5 bases from J, with 20 bases between. There are 17 residues in the CDR3. Germline-derived CDR1 and CDR2 are LGHDT and YNNKEL (reference sequence). The CDR3 is CASSQGWDTSRTYGYTF. Here the CDR3 DNA reads TGTGCCAGCAGCCAAGGATGGGACACTTCAAGGACTTATGGCTACACCTTC.

The chain combines TRBV6-5 with TRBJ2-1; the D is unclear. Between the trimmed V and J ends, which lost 8 bases and 0 bases, there was a span of 8 bases. CDR3 length: 13 amino acids. Germline CDR1 MNHEY, CDR2 SVGAGI. The CDR3 sequence is CASRPSSYNEQFF. CDR3 coding DNA: TGTGCCAGCCGGCCTAGCTCCTACAATGAGCAGTTCTTC.

V is TRBV2 and J is TRBJ1-2; D is ambiguous. This CDR3 has 11 amino acids. CDR1 is SNHLY, CDR2 FYNNEI, per germline. V lost 3 bases and J 8 bases, leaving 7 bases between the germline ends. CDR3 bases: TGTGCCAGCAGTGAGGCGGAAGGCTACACCTTC. Its protein is CASSEAEGYTF.

The chain is built from TRBV6-1 and TRBJ1-4; perhaps TRBD1 as D (6 bases). Germline V gene data show CDR1 as MNHNS and CDR2 as SASEGT. With 4 bases removed from V and 4 bases from J, the gap between germline ends came to 22 bases. There are 18 residues in the CDR3. The CDR3 reads CASSASPNLRGSNEKLFF. The CDR3, as DNA: TGTGCCAGCAGTGCCTCCCCGAATTTAAGGGGGAGTAATGAAAAACTGTTTTTT.

V and J are TRBV12-5 and TRBJ2-5; D unclear. Germline lookup yields CDR1 LGHNT and CDR2 FRNRAP. V lost 1 base to trimming and J lost 5 bases, with 8 bases between them. This CDR3 is 13 amino acids long. In nucleotides, the CDR3 is TGTGCTAGTGGTTTGGGGTGGCAGGAGACCCAGTACTTC. This sequence encodes CASGLGWQETQYF.

The genes are TRBV29-1 and TRBJ2-3; D possibly corresponds to TRBD2 (5 bases). This CDR3 comprises 12 residues. The germline V and J ends were trimmed by 3 bases and 7 bases, with 11 bases remaining between them. Germline V CDR1 and CDR2: SQVTM, ANQGSEA. CDR3 coding DNA: TGCAGCGTTGAGCCTAGCTCGAATACGCAGTATTTT. Protein: CSVEPSSNTQYF.

This chain links TRBV6-1 with TRBJ1-6; D not certain. V lost 3 bases and J 12 bases, leaving 18 bases between the germline ends. The CDR3 sequence is 15 residues long. The germline V gene has CDR1 MNHNS and CDR2 SASEGT. In DNA, the CDR3 is TGTGCCAGCAGTGACGTCTTGGCATCCGTGAAACCCCTCCACTTT. Its translation: CASSDVLASVKPLHF.

The rearrangement links TRBV28 to TRBJ2-7, with 8 bases matching TRBD1. The CDR3 extends over 13 amino acids. The V gene end was trimmed by 6 bases and the J gene end by 5 bases; junction bases not matched to a gene: 6. Germline-derived CDR1 and CDR2 are MDHEN and SYDVKM. CDR3 residues: CASRGDRGHEQYF. CDR3 DNA sequence: TGTGCCAGCAGAGGCGACAGGGGCCACGAGCAGTACTTC. The whole variable domain, filled in from reference TRBV28 and TRBJ2-7, reads DVKVTQSSRYLVKRTGEKVFLECVQDMDHENMFWYRQDPGLGLRLIYFSYDVKMKEKGDIPEGYSVSREKKERFSLILESASTNQTSMYLCASRGDRGHEQYFGPGTRLTVT.

The chain joins TRBV5-1 to TRBJ2-2; perhaps TRBD2 as D (5 bases). Germline V gene sequence: CDR1 SGHRS, CDR2 YFSETQ. This CDR3 has 14 residues. Deletions cut 1 base from V and 5 bases from J, with 9 bases between. The CDR3 DNA reads as TGCGCCAGCAGCTTGCGTCCGGGGACCGGGGAGCTGTTTTTT. Encoded protein: CASSLRPGTGELFF.

The chain couples TRBV10-3 to TRBJ1-1, with TRBD1 identical over 9 bases. CDR3 length equals 14 residues. Germline CDR1 and CDR2: ENHRY and SYGVKD. After removal of 5 bases from V and 1 base from J, the junction contained 2 bases not matched to a gene. The CDR3 loop reads CAISSDRGNTEAFF. CDR3 bases: TGTGCCATCAGTTCGGACAGGGGGAACACTGAAGCTTTCTTT.

CDR3 bases: TGTGCCAGCAGCTCTGGGGGCAGACTCGAAGCTTTCTTT. Its protein is CASSSGGRLEAFF. The V call is TRBV7-9, the J call TRBJ1-1; tentatively, D is TRBD1 (6 bases). Trimming shortened V by 4 bases and J by 8 bases, and 14 bases separated the two germline ends. The CDR3 is 13 amino acids. Germline V gene sequence: CDR1 SEHNR, CDR2 FQNEAQ (reference sequence).

This chain links TRBV6-5 with TRBJ1-2; D is undetermined. The CDR3 sequence is 14 residues long. Per germline, CDR1 MNHEY and CDR2 SVGAGI. V was trimmed by 8 bases and J by 2 bases, leaving 15 bases between them. In DNA, the CDR3 is TGTGCCAGCGAAAACTCAGGATCCAACTATGGCTACACCTTC. As protein: CASENSGSNYGYTF.

The chain combines TRBV29-1 with TRBJ2-5, with TRBD1 matching over 9 bases. V lost 2 bases, J lost 5 bases, and 6 bases stayed unmatched. Germline-derived CDR1 and CDR2 are SQVTM and ANQGSEA. This CDR3 has 14 residues. CDR3 protein: CSVEPGTGRETQYF. CDR3 sequence (DNA): TGCAGCGTTGAACCCGGGACAGGGAGGGAGACCCAGTACTTC.

The chain joins TRBV5-5 to TRBJ1-2; D is possibly TRBD1 (5 bases). CDR1 and CDR2 (germline): SGHKS, YYEKEE (reference sequence). The CDR3 runs 15 residues. The ends were cut back, 0 bases at V and 2 bases at J, with 11 bases in the middle. CDR3 nucleotide sequence: TGTGCCAGCAGCTTGGTGGGCAGGGAAAACTATGGCTACACCTTC. Translation: CASSLVGRENYGYTF.

The chain has TRBV21-1 and TRBJ1-1; TRBD1, as called in the table, went unchecked against the DNA. TRBV21-1 is termed a pseudogene. The CDR3 runs 15 residues. Here the CDR3 DNA reads TGTGCCAGCATGGAAGACAGGACCCCGAACACTGAAGCTTTCTTT. Its translation is CASMEDRTPNTEAFF.

The chain is built from TRBV6-5 and TRBJ1-4; D is perhaps TRBD1 (5 bases). The CDR3 has 15 amino acids. V lost 6 bases, J lost 7 bases, and 18 bases lay in between. Germline CDR1 reads MNHEY; CDR2 reads SVGAGI. The CDR3 here is CASSRGQLDSEKLFF. CDR3 nucleotide sequence: TGTGCCAGCAGCCGCGGACAATTAGACAGTGAAAAACTGTTTTTT.

In DNA form, the CDR3 reads TGCGCCAGCAGCTGGGGACAGGCATACTATGGCTACACCTTC. Protein product: CASSWGQAYYGYTF. The chain links TRBV5-1 to TRBJ1-2, with 8 bases fitting TRBD1. CDR3 length equals 14 residues. Germline assignment: CDR1 SGHRS and CDR2 YFSETQ. The V gene end was trimmed by 3 bases and the J gene end by 3 bases; junction bases not matched to a gene: 4.

The V gene is TRBV30, the J gene TRBJ1-1; D unresolved. This CDR3 region has 12 residues. CDR1 is GTSNPN and CDR2 is SVGIG in the germline V gene (reference sequence). The V gene lost 8 bases and the J gene lost 4 bases, with 14 bases spanning the gap. The CDR3 coding sequence is TGTGCCCAAGACGGAGGGATCACTGAAGCTTTCTTT. Translating gives CAQDGGITEAFF.

The chain has TRBV6-6 and TRBJ2-1; D might be TRBD2 (6 bases). V was pared by 5 bases and J by 2 bases, with 19 bases between. This CDR3 comprises 17 residues. Germline lookup yields CDR1 MNHNY and CDR2 SVGAGI (reference sequence). In nucleotides, the CDR3 is TGTGCCAGCAGTCTAAGCGGGCAATTATCCACCTACAATGAGCAGTTCTTC. This sequence encodes CASSLSGQLSTYNEQFF.